The following is a T cell receptor beta chain sequence with its context. This receptor's antigen is unknown. One base away there is no much larger clone; base qualities are not given. This specimen belongs to a study of blood T cell repertoires in COVID-19 (dated by TCRdb to 2020 to 2022). The study in broad terms: Collaborator samples came from the United States, Italy and Spain and covered acute and convalescent phases of COVID-19. The prospective study material was composed of cDNA or gDNA derived from T cells, B-cell-depleted T cells, or PBMCs. Subjects who had been exposed to COVID-19, were actively infected with it, or had recovered from it provided the deeply sampled blood TCRbeta repertoires that made up the dataset. The repertoires were released in a freely available public database intended as a resource for research on the immune response to SARS-CoV-2. Samples came from the ongoing ImmuneRACE study (first 160 participants) plus 1,254 subjects from 6 global collaborators. A de-identified subject ID, COVID-19 status, age in years and sex were almost always included in the sample metadata. Where available, HLA class I and class II types were taken from metadata supplied by the sample provider and were not determined by assay-based typing.

Paper-wide results and their limitations: How much clinical and demographic metadata was included differed by source and by participant, and the metadata was provided uncurated.

Each collaborating institution followed its own protocols to collect whole blood in K2EDTA tubes. For TCRbeta analysis, collaborator samples were shipped as frozen whole blood, as isolated PBMCs, or as DNA extracted from either sample type. The germline V gene encodes CDR1 ENHRY and CDR2 SYGVKD. Measured from the cysteine to the phenylalanine, the CDR3 is 14 residues long. CDR3 DNA only is kept here, 42 bases in frame from base 1. Trimming accounts for 6 bases at V and 3 bases at J, while the number of junction bases matched to no gene is 6. The immunoSEQ Assay, a bias-controlled multiplex PCR, was used to amplify TCRbeta CDR3 regions from genomic DNA. The original methods were these. The number of nucleated cells in each sample was estimated by amplification of reference gene primers within the assay. To quantify the absolute abundance of each unique TCRbeta CDR3 rearrangement, sequence reads were collapsed and filtered. For each sample, productive Simpson clonality was calculated as the square root of Simpson's diversity index across productive rearrangements. TCRdb obtained this table from immuneACCESS and retained in-frame rearrangements with V and J assigned. These tables miss some clones; where compared with another copy, unresolved V genes account for less than half of the shortfall, and the remainder is unexplained. That table is the source of V, J and clone size, and D and trimming were worked out from the DNA. In this sample the table shows 130,000 to 150,000 clones, approximately 80% of which occur a single time. About 1.8% of the sample rests with the top ten.

Material for sequencing was peripheral blood. The TCR was taken from a woman aged 60-75 years with acute or convalescent COVID-19. Rearrangement joined TRBV10-3 to TRBJ2-3, and TRBD1 matches 7 of the central bases. The CDR3 protein sequence reads: CAISMTGKTDTQYF. The bases are TGTGCCATCAGCATGACAGGGAAGACAGATACGCAGTATTTT.